This is a list of T cell receptor beta chains from one sample in a study of preoperative IRX-2 immunotherapy in early breast cancer. Clones were sequenced by immunoSEQ multiplex PCR, and TCRdb holds only the in-frame ones, with some missing. Of around 39,000 clones listed, about 95% were seen once; the top ten hold over 1.5%. The source was tumor tissue, collected after IRX-2 immunotherapy. The receptors stem from a human donor with breast cancer. CDR3s include the opening cysteine and the closing phenylalanine or tryptophan.

V gene: TRBV2
J gene: TRBJ2-3
CDR3 protein: CASRTTGKEPYF

V gene: TRBV10-3
J gene: TRBJ2-1
CDR3 protein: CAISGPSSDEQFF

V gene: TRBV27
J gene: TRBJ1-1
CDR3 protein: CASSLWWGPYTEAFF

V gene: TRBV7-9
J gene: TRBJ2-5
CDR3 protein: CASSHDAVPTPPETQYF

V gene: TRBV5-1
J gene: TRBJ2-7
CDR3 protein: CASSMSQGPSSYEQYF

V gene: TRBV5-6
J gene: TRBJ2-7
CDR3 protein: CASSWGTGTYEQYF

V gene: TRBV4-2
J gene: TRBJ2-7
CDR3 protein: CASSQDLSVIYEQYF

V gene: TRBV6-4
J gene: TRBJ2-1
CDR3 protein: CASTKEAGNNEQFF

V gene: TRBV5-5
J gene: TRBJ1-1
CDR3 protein: CASSPRWETNTEAFF

V gene: TRBV4-1
J gene: TRBJ2-3
CDR3 protein: CASSPLRGEEDTQYF

V gene: TRBV7-2
J gene: TRBJ2-5
CDR3 protein: CASSSFLGTQYF

V gene: TRBV9
J gene: TRBJ1-1
CDR3 protein: CASSVAGMNTEAFF

V gene: TRBV15
J gene: TRBJ1-5
CDR3 protein: CATSRGRGGVGPQHF

V gene: TRBV4-2
J gene: TRBJ2-3
CDR3 protein: CASSQQLATRTDTQYF

V gene: TRBV9
J gene: TRBJ2-3
CDR3 protein: CASSVGSGTSGRTDTQYF

V gene: TRBV19
J gene: TRBJ2-2
CDR3 protein: CASSLRDTGELFF

V gene: TRBV28
J gene: TRBJ2-5
CDR3 protein: CASSFLAGGPPETQYF

V gene: TRBV5-1
J gene: TRBJ1-3
CDR3 protein: CASSGSTGPGNTIYF

V gene: TRBV2
J gene: TRBJ1-2
CDR3 protein: CARSGSYTF

V gene: TRBV18
J gene: TRBJ1-6
CDR3 protein: CASSLDRGQNSPLHF

V gene: TRBV28
J gene: TRBJ1-2
CDR3 protein: CASSQERYGYTF

V gene: TRBV19
J gene: TRBJ1-1
CDR3 protein: CASSLSYGTEAFF

V gene: TRBV2
J gene: TRBJ2-5
CDR3 protein: CASEVGTSGGPGETQYF

V gene: TRBV9
J gene: TRBJ1-2
CDR3 protein: CASSSGPDGYTF

V gene: TRBV18
J gene: TRBJ1-5
CDR3 protein: CASSPQPPGMVQPQHF

V gene: TRBV5-4
J gene: TRBJ1-4
CDR3 protein: CASSKDTTTNEKLFF

V gene: TRBV30
J gene: TRBJ2-1
CDR3 protein: CAWSAGLTGNEQFF

V gene: TRBV2
J gene: TRBJ1-6
CDR3 protein: CASRPPRDLSPLHF

V gene: TRBV19
J gene: TRBJ2-5
CDR3 protein: CASALSERTWETQYF

V gene: TRBV6-1
J gene: TRBJ1-4
CDR3 protein: CASSEWGLGLEKLFF

V gene: TRBV11-3
J gene: TRBJ2-5
CDR3 protein: CASSPGTSGSRMETQYF

V gene: TRBV5-6
J gene: TRBJ2-2
CDR3 protein: CASSLDRATGELFF

V gene: TRBV7-8
J gene: TRBJ1-5
CDR3 protein: CASSLVNQPQHF

V gene: TRBV4-2
J gene: TRBJ1-3
CDR3 protein: CASSREHRGRGRGNTIYF

V gene: TRBV7-6
J gene: TRBJ1-4
CDR3 protein: CASSLGTVPEEKLFF

V gene: TRBV5-1
J gene: TRBJ1-2
CDR3 protein: CASSLGGTGNYGYTF

V gene: TRBV28
J gene: TRBJ1-4
CDR3 protein: CASNQAFATNEKLFF

V gene: TRBV7-6
J gene: TRBJ1-6
CDR3 protein: CASSARENSPLHF

V gene: TRBV30
J gene: TRBJ2-7
CDR3 protein: CAWSKGVLSYEQYF

V gene: TRBV28
J gene: TRBJ2-7
CDR3 protein: CASSFPRDRTYEQYF

V gene: TRBV19
J gene: TRBJ2-7
CDR3 protein: CASSGGVRGYEQYF

V gene: TRBV7-9
J gene: TRBJ2-7
CDR3 protein: CASSRGTDVRSRRYF

V gene: TRBV7-6
J gene: TRBJ2-7
CDR3 protein: CASSIGAGPYEQYF

V gene: TRBV9
J gene: TRBJ2-3
CDR3 protein: CASSVVGSVTATDTQYF

V gene: TRBV9
J gene: TRBJ1-5
CDR3 protein: CASSVGQHSNQPQHF

V gene: TRBV28
J gene: TRBJ2-7
CDR3 protein: CASSRWSRGLDEQYF

V gene: TRBV6-1
J gene: TRBJ2-2
CDR3 protein: CASSELPFSGELFF

V gene: TRBV28
J gene: TRBJ1-2
CDR3 protein: CASSLYRESGGGYTF

V gene: TRBV28
J gene: TRBJ1-6
CDR3 protein: CASTGGGDWALGKSPLHF

V gene: TRBV7-9
J gene: TRBJ2-7
CDR3 protein: CASSLGTGSDEQYF

V gene: TRBV27
J gene: TRBJ1-6
CDR3 protein: CASSIRGNHNSPLHF